This T cell receptor beta chain is drawn from a study of identical twins. Study-level results: For out-of-frame alpha sequences shared by twins, low generation probability was in excess. Insertion counts were lower in abundant cord blood beta clonotypes, a trend that memory repertoires did not show.

MiXCR was run by TCRdb on the 5' RACE reads, yielding one entry per CDR3 protein. The sample contains about 790,000 distinct CDR3 sequences, about 20% of which appear only once. CDR1 is LGHDT, CDR2 YNNKEL, per germline (reference sequence). The length of the CDR3 is 14 residues. The V end lost 3 bases, the J end lost 7 bases, and 13 bases lay between the germline ends. This clonotype was counted between two and nine times. Its matching antigen is unknown. This same sample was also taken into another study, of T cells expressing NK-cell markers. As that report states: Sorted CD3+CD56+NKG2C+, CD3+CD56+NKG2C- and CD3+CD56-NKG2C+ T cells supplied TCR beta repertoires. Just one sequenced donor of eight was HCMV-seronegative, while seven were seropositive.

This clonotype was sampled from a woman between 18 and 30 years old in good health. Sequencing was performed on PBMCs. J is TRBJ2-4 and V is TRBV3-1; D is possibly TRBD2 (6 bases). Here the CDR3 DNA reads TGTGCCAGCAGCCACGGAACTAGCTGGAACATTCAGTACTTC. This codes for CASSHGTSWNIQYF.